Included here is one T cell receptor beta chain sequence, with context. No antigen is known for it. The record originates from a study of blood T cells in healthy people across ages. Study conclusions and caveats: PBMCs left unsorted prevented a conclusive naive versus antigen-experienced comparison.

V lost 7 bases and J lost 4, with 8 bases in between. The CDR3 is 12 residues long. CDR1 MDHEN and CDR2 SYDVKM come from the germline V gene. Next came a second PCR, run for about 7 to 12 cycles, which used a sample-barcoded 5' primer along with a J-beta primer mix. One entry per CDR3 protein results from TCRdb running MiXCR on the 5' RACE reads. This repertoire shows roughly 730,000 distinct CDR3 sequences, 56% found once; its top ten account for roughly 26%. The source of this sequence is a man aged 35-49 years in good health. Sequencing input: blood. This sequence joins TRBV28 and TRBJ1-5; D unclear. The CDR3 DNA sequence: TGTGCCAGCAAGAGAATGAATCAGCCCCAGCATTTT. Translation: CASKRMNQPQHF.